This TCR beta chain comes out of a study of control samples from healthy donors and cancer patients. Data came from immunoSEQ multiplex PCR; TCRdb stores just in-frame clones and leaves some out. This sample carries around 100,000 clones, around 92% of them seen once, and the ten largest clones take about 2.5%. The CDR3 sequence is 16 residues long. Germline CDR1 reads SGHDT; CDR2 reads YYEEEE. The V end was cut by 0 bases, the J end by 4 bases, with 17 bases between. The TCR comes from a woman aged 18-30 years in good health. The V call is TRBV5-6, the J call TRBJ2-7; D is possibly TRBD1 or TRBD2 (5 bases each). Sequenced sample: blood. The chain's CDR3 is CASSLGARGPIYEQYF. The CDR3 DNA reads as TGTGCCAGCAGCTTGGGTGCAAGGGGACCCATATACGAGCAGTACTTC.